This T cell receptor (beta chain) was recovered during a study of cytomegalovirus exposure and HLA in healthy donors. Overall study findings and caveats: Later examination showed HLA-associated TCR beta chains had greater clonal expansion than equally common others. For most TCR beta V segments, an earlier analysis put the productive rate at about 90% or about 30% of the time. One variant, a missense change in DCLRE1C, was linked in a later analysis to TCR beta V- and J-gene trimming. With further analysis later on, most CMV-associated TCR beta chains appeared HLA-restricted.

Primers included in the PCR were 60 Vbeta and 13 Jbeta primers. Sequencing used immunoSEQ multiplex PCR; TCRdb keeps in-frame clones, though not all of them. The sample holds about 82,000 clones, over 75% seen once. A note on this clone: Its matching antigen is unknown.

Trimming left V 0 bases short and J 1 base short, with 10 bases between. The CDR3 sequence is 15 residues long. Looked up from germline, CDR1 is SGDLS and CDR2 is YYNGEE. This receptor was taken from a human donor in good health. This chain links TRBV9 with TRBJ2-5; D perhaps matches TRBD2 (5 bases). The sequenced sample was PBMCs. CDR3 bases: TGTGCCAGCAGCGTAGGGGCGGGTCCCCAAGAGACCCAGTACTTC. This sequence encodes CASSVGAGPQETQYF.